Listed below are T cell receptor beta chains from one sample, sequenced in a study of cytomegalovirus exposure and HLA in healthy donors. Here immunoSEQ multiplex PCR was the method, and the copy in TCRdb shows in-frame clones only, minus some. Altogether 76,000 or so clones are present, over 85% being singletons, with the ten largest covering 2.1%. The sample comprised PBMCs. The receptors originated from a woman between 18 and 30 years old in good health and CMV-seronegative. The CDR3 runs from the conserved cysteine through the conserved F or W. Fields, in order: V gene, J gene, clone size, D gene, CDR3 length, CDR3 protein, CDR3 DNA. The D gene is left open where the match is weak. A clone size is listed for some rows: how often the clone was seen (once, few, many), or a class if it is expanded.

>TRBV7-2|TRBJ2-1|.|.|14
CASSLRGANNEQFF
TGTGCCAGCAGCTTACGGGGGGCGAACAATGAGCAGTTCTTC
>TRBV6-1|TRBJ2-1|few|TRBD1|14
CASSVGTGANEQFF
TGTGCCAGCAGTGTCGGGACAGGGGCTAATGAGCAGTTCTTC
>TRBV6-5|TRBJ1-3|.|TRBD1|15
CASSRDRSSGNTIYF
TGTGCCAGCAGCAGGGACAGGAGCTCTGGAAACACCATATATTTT
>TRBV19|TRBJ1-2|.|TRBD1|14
CASQEIGGGYGYTF
TGTGCCAGCCAGGAAATAGGGGGCGGTTATGGCTACACCTTC
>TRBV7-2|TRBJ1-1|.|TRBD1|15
CASRDKTGLGTEAFF
TGTGCCAGCAGGGATAAGACAGGGCTTGGGACTGAAGCTTTCTTT
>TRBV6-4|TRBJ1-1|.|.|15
CASSDSEAGSTEAFF
TGTGCCAGCAGTGACTCAGAGGCCGGGAGTACTGAAGCTTTCTTT
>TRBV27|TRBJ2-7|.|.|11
CASGASYEQYF
TGTGCCAGCGGGGCCTCCTACGAGCAGTACTTC
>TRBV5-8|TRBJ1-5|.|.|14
CASSLDRGNQPQHF
TGTGCCAGCAGCTTGGATCGGGGGAATCAGCCCCAGCATTTT
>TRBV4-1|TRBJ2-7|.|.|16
CASSQDLGRPSYEQYF
TGCGCCAGCAGCCAAGATCTGGGCAGGCCCTCCTACGAGCAGTACTTC
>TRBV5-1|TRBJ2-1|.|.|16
CASSLRPGTTYNEQFF
TGCGCCAGCAGCCTCAGGCCTGGGACAACCTACAATGAGCAGTTCTTC
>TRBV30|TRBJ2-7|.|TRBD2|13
CAWSPGGAGEQYF
TGTGCCTGGAGCCCCGGGGGGGCGGGAGAGCAGTACTTC
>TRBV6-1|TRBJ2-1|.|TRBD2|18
CASSEAGLAGVIYSEQFF
TGTGCCAGCAGTGAAGCTGGGCTAGCGGGAGTTATTTATAGTGAGCAGTTCTTC
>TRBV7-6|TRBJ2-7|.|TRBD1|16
CASSLASGQGAYEQYF
TGTGCCAGCAGCTTAGCGTCCGGACAGGGAGCCTACGAGCAGTACTTC
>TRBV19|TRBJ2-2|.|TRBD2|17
CATNPGTSGGNTGELFF
TGTGCCACTAACCCCGGGACTAGCGGGGGGAACACCGGGGAGCTGTTTTTT
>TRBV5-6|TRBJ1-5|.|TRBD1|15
CASSFQGASNQPQHF
TGTGCCAGCAGCTTTCAGGGGGCGAGCAATCAGCCCCAGCATTTT
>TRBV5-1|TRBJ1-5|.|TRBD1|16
CASSPQGPTGNQPQHF
TGCGCCAGCAGCCCACAGGGGCCTACAGGGAATCAGCCCCAGCATTTT
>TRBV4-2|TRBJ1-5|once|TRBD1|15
CASSQERQGNQPQHF
TGTGCCAGCAGCCAGGAACGACAGGGAAATCAGCCCCAGCATTTT
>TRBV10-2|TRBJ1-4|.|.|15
CASSLLTPDNEKLFF
TGCGCCAGCAGCCTTTTGACACCCGATAATGAAAAACTGTTTTTT
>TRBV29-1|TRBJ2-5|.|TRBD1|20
CSVETVLTSGTARGQETQYF
TGCAGCGTTGAAACGGTTTTGACGTCAGGGACAGCCCGAGGGCAAGAGACCCAGTACTTC
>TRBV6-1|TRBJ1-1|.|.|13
CASSATARVEAFF
TGTGCCAGCAGCGCCACGGCCCGGGTGGAAGCTTTCTTT
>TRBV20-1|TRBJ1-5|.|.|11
CSARNKQPQHF
TGCAGTGCTAGAAATAAACAGCCCCAGCATTTT
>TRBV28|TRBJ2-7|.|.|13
CASSPGNHYEQYF
TGTGCCAGCAGCCCGGGAAACCACTACGAGCAGTACTTC
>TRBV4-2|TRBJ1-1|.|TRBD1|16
CASSRGQGGVGTEAFF
TGTGCCAGCAGCCGAGGACAGGGCGGGGTAGGCACTGAAGCTTTCTTT
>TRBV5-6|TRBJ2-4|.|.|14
CASSFPGGGNIQYF
TGTGCCAGCAGCTTTCCGGGGGGCGGAAACATTCAGTACTTC
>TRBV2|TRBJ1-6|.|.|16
CASRYRTSSYNSPLHF
TGTGCCAGCCGATACAGGACGAGCTCCTATAATTCACCCCTCCACTTT
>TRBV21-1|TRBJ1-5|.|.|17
CASSKERTEYSNQPQHF
TGTGCCAGCAGCAAAGAGAGGACAGAGTATAGCAATCAGCCCCAGCATTTT
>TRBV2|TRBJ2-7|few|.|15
CASIERTGRGNEQYF
TGTGCCAGCATTGAGAGGACTGGCCGGGGGAACGAGCAGTACTTC
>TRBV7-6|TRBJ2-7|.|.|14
CASSLDRGWYEQYF
TGTGCCAGCAGCTTAGATCGGGGGTGGTACGAGCAGTACTTC
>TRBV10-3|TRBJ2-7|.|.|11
CASGTAHEQYF
TGTGCCAGCGGGACAGCCCACGAGCAGTACTTC
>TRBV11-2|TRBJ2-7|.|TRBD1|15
CASSFGTGGTYEQYF
TGTGCCAGCAGCTTCGGGACAGGCGGTACCTACGAGCAGTACTTC
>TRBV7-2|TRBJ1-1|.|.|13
CASSFEKNTEAFF
TGTGCCAGCAGCTTTGAGAAGAACACTGAAGCTTTCTTT
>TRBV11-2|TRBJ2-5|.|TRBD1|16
CASSLVGQMGTETQYF
TGTGCCAGCAGCTTAGTGGGACAGATGGGGACGGAGACCCAGTACTTC
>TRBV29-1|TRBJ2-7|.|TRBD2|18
CSVTSGTSGSTNSYEQYF
TGCAGCGTCACCTCCGGGACTAGCGGGAGTACTAACTCCTACGAGCAGTACTTC
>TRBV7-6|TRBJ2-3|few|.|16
CASSQGHHLPTDTQYF
TGTGCCAGCAGCCAGGGACACCACCTGCCCACAGATACGCAGTATTTT
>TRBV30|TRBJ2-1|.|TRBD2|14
CACVRTSQPHEQFF
TGTGCCTGCGTCCGGACTAGCCAGCCCCATGAGCAGTTCTTC
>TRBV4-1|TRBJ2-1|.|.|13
CASSQFGRNEQFF
TGCGCCAGCAGCCAATTCGGCAGGAATGAGCAGTTCTTC
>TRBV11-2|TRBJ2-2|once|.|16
CASTIRGTENTGELFF
TGTGCCAGCACGATTCGCGGGACAGAGAACACCGGGGAGCTGTTTTTT
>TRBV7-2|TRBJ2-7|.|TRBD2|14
CASRRGELAGEQYF
TGTGCCAGCAGGAGGGGTGAGCTAGCGGGCGAGCAGTACTTC
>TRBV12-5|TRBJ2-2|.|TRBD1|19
CASGDPRLTGFPDTGELFF
TGTGCTAGTGGTGACCCACGACTGACAGGGTTCCCGGACACCGGGGAGCTGTTTTTT
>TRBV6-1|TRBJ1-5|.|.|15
CASRDSLYSNQPQHF
TGTGCCAGCAGGGACAGTCTCTATAGCAATCAGCCCCAGCATTTT
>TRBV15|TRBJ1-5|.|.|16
CATSRVRGSSNQPQHF
TGTGCCACCAGCAGAGTCCGGGGGAGTAGCAATCAGCCCCAGCATTTT
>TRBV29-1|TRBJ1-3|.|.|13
CSGWASSGNTIYF
TGCAGCGGATGGGCGAGCTCTGGAAACACCATATATTTT
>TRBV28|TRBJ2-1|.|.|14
CASSLSDAAGKQFF
TGTGCCAGCAGTCTCTCGGACGCAGCCGGGAAGCAGTTCTTC
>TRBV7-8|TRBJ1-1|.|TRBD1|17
CASSPRQGQPLNTEAFF
TGTGCCAGCAGCCCGCGACAGGGACAGCCCCTCAACACTGAAGCTTTCTTT
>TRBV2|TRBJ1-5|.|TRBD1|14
CASRSAGGNPAQHF
TGTGCCAGCAGATCCGCAGGGGGCAACCCGGCCCAGCATTTT
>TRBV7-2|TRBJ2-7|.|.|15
CASSRVDGNSYEQYF
TGTGCCAGCAGTCGAGTCGACGGGAACTCCTACGAGCAGTACTTC
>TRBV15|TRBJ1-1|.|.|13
CATSRDRAAEAFF
TGTGCCACCAGCAGAGATCGAGCGGCTGAAGCTTTCTTT
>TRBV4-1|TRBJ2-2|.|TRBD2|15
CASSWTSDDTGELFF
TGCGCCAGCAGCTGGACTAGCGACGACACCGGGGAGCTGTTTTTT
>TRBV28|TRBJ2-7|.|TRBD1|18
CASSFSRTGLFASYEQYF
TGTGCCAGCAGTTTTTCCAGGACAGGGCTATTCGCCTCCTACGAGCAGTACTTC
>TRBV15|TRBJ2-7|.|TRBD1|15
CATSRADREDYEQYF
TGTGCCACCAGCAGAGCGGACAGGGAGGACTACGAGCAGTACTTC
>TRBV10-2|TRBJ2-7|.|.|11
CASTQGGEQYF
TGCGCCAGCACCCAAGGGGGCGAGCAGTACTTC
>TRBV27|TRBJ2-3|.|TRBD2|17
CASSPTGLAGHTDTQYF
TGTGCCAGCAGTCCAACGGGCCTAGCGGGACACACAGATACGCAGTATTTT
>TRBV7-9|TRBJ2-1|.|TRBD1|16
CASSRGTGESYNEQFF
TGTGCCAGCAGCCGCGGGACAGGGGAGTCCTACAATGAGCAGTTCTTC
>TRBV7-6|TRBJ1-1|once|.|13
CASSLQGNTEAFF
TGTGCCAGCAGCCTCCAGGGGAACACTGAAGCTTTCTTT
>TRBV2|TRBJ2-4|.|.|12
CAMQGTKNIQYF
TGTGCCATGCAGGGGACCAAAAACATTCAGTACTTC
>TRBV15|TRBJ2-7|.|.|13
CATSRDLPDEQYF
TGTGCCACCAGCAGAGATCTCCCGGACGAGCAGTACTTC
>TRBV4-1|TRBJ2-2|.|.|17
CASSQDYSETGTGELFF
TGCGCCAGCAGCCAAGATTATTCAGAAACGGGCACCGGGGAGCTGTTTTTT
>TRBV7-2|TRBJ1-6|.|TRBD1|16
CASSPPGQGQNSPLHF
TGTGCCAGCAGCCCCCCGGGACAGGGGCAAAATTCACCCCTCCACTTT
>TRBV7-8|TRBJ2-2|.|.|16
CASSLVGLWNTGELFF
TGTGCCAGCAGCTTAGTGGGACTCTGGAACACCGGGGAGCTGTTTTTT
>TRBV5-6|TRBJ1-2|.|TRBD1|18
CASSPDRGLTSSFYGYTF
TGTGCCAGCAGTCCGGACAGGGGGCTGACGTCCTCGTTTTATGGCTACACCTTC